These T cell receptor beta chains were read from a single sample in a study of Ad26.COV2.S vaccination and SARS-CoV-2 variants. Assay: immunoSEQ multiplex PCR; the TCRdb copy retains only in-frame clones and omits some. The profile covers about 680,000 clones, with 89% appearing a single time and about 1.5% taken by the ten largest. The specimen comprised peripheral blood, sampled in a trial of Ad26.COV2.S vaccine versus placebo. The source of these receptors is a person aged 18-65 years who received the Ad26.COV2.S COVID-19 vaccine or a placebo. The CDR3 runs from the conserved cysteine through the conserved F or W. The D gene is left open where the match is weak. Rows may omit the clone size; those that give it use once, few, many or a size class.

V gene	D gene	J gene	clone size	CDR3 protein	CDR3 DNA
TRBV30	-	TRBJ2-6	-	CAWSVTNSGANVLTF	TGTGCCTGGAGCGTAACGAACTCTGGGGCCAACGTCCTGACTTTC
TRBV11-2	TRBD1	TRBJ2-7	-	CASSYTGTVKNYEQYF	TGTGCCAGCAGCTACACCGGGACAGTCAAGAACTACGAGCAGTACTTC
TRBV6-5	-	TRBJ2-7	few	CASSSPGAVYEQYF	TGTGCCAGCAGTTCCCCCGGGGCTGTCTACGAGCAGTACTTC
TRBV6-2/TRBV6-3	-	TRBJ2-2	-	CASSYGGQGYTGELFF	TGTGCCAGCAGTTACGGGGGGCAGGGATACACCGGGGAGCTGTTTTTT
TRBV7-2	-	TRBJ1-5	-	CASSADRSNQPQHF	TGTGCCAGCAGCGCAGACAGAAGCAATCAGCCCCAGCATTTT
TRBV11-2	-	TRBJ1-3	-	CASSQTEGSTIYF	TGTGCCAGCAGCCAGACCGAGGGGAGCACCATATATTTT
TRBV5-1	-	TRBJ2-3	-	CASSAGRSTDTQYF	TGCGCCAGCAGCGCCGGACGCAGCACAGATACGCAGTATTTT
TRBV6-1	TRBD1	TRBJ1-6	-	CASSETRTGANYNSPLHF	TGTGCCAGCAGCGAAACGAGAACAGGGGCCAACTATAATTCACCCCTCCACTTT
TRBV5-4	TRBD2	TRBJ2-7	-	CASSSTGLGYEQYF	TGTGCCAGCAGCTCGACGGGACTAGGCTACGAGCAGTACTTC
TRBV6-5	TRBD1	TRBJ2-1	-	CASSPKDREVNEQFF	TGTGCCAGCAGTCCAAAGGACAGGGAGGTCAATGAGCAGTTCTTC
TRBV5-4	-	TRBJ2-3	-	CASSPGGGTDTQYF	TGTGCCAGCAGCCCCGGTGGGGGTACAGATACGCAGTATTTT
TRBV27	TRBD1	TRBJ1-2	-	CASSFRDRYGYTF	TGTGCCAGCAGCTTCCGGGACAGATATGGCTACACCTTC
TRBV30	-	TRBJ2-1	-	CAWSWGLGEQFF	TGTGCCTGGAGTTGGGGGCTCGGTGAGCAGTTCTTC
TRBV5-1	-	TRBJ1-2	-	CASSQGNYGYTF	TGCGCCAGCAGCCAAGGGAACTATGGCTACACCTTC
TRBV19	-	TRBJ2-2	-	CASSIGIGGELFF	TGTGCCAGTAGTATTGGGATTGGCGGGGAGCTGTTTTTT
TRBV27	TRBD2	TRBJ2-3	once	CASSLTGGLADTQYF	TGTGCCAGCAGTTTAACGGGGGGGCTCGCAGATACGCAGTATTTT
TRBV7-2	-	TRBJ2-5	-	CASSLRGTRETQYF	TGTGCCAGCAGCTTAAGGGGAACTCGAGAGACCCAGTACTTC
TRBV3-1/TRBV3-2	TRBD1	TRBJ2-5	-	CASSQQRTGKTQYF	TGTGCCAGCAGCCAACAGAGGACAGGGAAGACCCAGTACTTC
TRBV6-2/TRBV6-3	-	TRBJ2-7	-	CASSYRIGVQSSYEQYF	TGTGCCAGCAGTTACCGTATCGGGGTCCAGAGCTCCTACGAGCAGTACTTC
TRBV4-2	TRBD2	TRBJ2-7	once	CASSQTSGSLSEQYF	TGTGCCAGCAGCCAGACTAGCGGGAGTTTAAGCGAGCAGTACTTC
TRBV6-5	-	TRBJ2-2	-	CASSYRLANTGELFF	TGTGCCAGCAGTTACCGACTAGCGAACACCGGGGAGCTGTTTTTT
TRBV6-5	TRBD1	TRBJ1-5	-	CASTARTGGDQPQHF	TGTGCCAGCACTGCCCGGACAGGTGGGGATCAGCCCCAGCATTTT
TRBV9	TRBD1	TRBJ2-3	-	CASTRDRADTQYF	TGTGCCAGCACCCGGGACAGGGCAGATACGCAGTATTTT
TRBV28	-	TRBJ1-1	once	CASRKLMNTEAFF	TGTGCCAGCAGAAAGTTGATGAACACTGAAGCTTTCTTT
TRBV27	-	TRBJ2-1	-	CASSLSLGNEQFF	TGTGCCAGCAGTTTATCGTTAGGGAATGAGCAGTTCTTC
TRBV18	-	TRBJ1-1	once	CASSPTQGSQGNTEAFF	TGTGCCAGCTCACCGACCCAGGGATCGCAGGGGAACACTGAAGCTTTCTTT
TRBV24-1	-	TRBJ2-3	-	CATSDDNRADTQYF	TGTGCCACCAGTGATGACAACAGGGCAGATACGCAGTATTTT
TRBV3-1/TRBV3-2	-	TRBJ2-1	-	CASSQGLRVWFF	TGTGCCAGCAGCCAAGGTTTGCGGGTTTGGTTCTTC
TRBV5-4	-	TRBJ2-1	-	CASSIRGRSSYNEQFF	TGTGCCAGCAGTATTAGAGGGCGGAGTTCCTACAATGAGCAGTTCTTC
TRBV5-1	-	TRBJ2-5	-	CASSLEGTGHETQYF	TGCGCCAGCAGCTTGGAAGGGACGGGGCACGAGACCCAGTACTTC
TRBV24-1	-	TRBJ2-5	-	CATSDGRGRDQYF	TGTGCCACCAGTGATGGACGGGGAAGGGACCAGTACTTC
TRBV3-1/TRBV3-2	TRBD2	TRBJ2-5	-	CASSQVRGLETQYF	TGTGCCAGCAGCCAAGTGCGGGGGTTGGAGACCCAGTACTTC
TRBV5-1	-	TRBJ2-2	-	CASSLTAGASGELFF	TGCGCCAGCAGCTTAACAGCAGGGGCGAGCGGGGAGCTGTTTTTT
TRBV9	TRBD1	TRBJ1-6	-	CASSVVPTGTGGDSPLHF	TGTGCCAGCAGCGTAGTCCCCACCGGGACAGGGGGCGATTCACCCCTCCACTTT